This T cell receptor beta chain is drawn from a study of identical twins. General study points: Insertions were fewer in abundant cord blood beta clonotypes, whereas memory repertoires showed none of this pattern. The presence of invariant MAIT and iNKT cells could partly confound analyses of zero-insertion sequences.

This clonotype came up a few times. Its target is unknown. From the 5' RACE reads, TCRdb called clonotypes with MiXCR, one entry per CDR3 protein. The table records fewer than 800,000 distinct CDR3 sequences, about 7.6% of them present only once. After removal of 2 bases from V and 2 bases from J, the junction contained 4 bases not matched to a gene. This CDR3 spans 14 amino acids. Per the germline V gene, CDR1 is SGHRS and CDR2 is YFSETQ. The same specimen was also included in a second study, on yellow fever vaccine responses in identical twins.

The sequence derives from a woman aged 18-30 years in good health. Sequences were obtained from PBMCs. V and J are TRBV5-1 and TRBJ2-7; TRBD1 matches at 7 bases. The CDR3 spells CASSFAGTAYEQYF. CDR3 sequence (DNA): TGCGCCAGCAGCTTTGCCGGGACAGCCTACGAGCAGTACTTC.